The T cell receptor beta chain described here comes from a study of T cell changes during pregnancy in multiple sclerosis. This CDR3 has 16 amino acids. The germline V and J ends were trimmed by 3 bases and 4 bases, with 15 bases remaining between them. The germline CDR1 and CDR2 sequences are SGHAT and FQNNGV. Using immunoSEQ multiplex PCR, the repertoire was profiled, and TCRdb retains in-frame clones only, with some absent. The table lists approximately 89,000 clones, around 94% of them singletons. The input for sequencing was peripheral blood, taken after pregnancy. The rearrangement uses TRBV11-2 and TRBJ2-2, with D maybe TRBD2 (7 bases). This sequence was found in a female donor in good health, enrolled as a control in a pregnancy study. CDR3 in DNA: TGTGCCAGCAGCTTCACGGGGGGCGAGGGCACCGGGGAGCTGTTTTTT. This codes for CASSFTGGEGTGELFF.